The present T cell receptor (beta chain) was sequenced within a study of blood T cell repertoires in COVID-19. Looking at the study overall: Sample material is recorded as cDNA or gDNA derived from T cells, B-cell-depleted T cells, or PBMCs.

Germline assignment: CDR1 MGHRA and CDR2 YSYEKL. The V and J ends lost 0 bases and 5 bases respectively, with 5 bases between them. The CDR3 has 13 residues. The protocol was immunoSEQ multiplex PCR, while the TCRdb copy is restricted to in-frame clones and leaves out a portion. In the table there are about 140,000 clones, about 87% of which are singletons. The sequence came from a human donor with COVID-19, enrolled during active disease. The donor label of this sample is uncertain. V gene TRBV4-1 combines with J gene TRBJ1-5; the D is unclear. Sample: peripheral blood. The CDR3 DNA reads as TGCGCCAGCAGCCAAGATCTTGATCAGCCCCAGCATTTT. It encodes CASSQDLDQPQHF.